This TCR beta chain was identified in a study of blood T cell repertoires in COVID-19. For the study at large: Italy, Spain and the United States were the sources of the convalescent and acute COVID-19 samples.

As originally analysed: Researchers report that nucleated cell counts were estimated from reference gene primer amplification. Here immunoSEQ multiplex PCR was the method, and the copy in TCRdb shows in-frame clones only, minus some. The DNA was the basis for D and trimming; V, J and clone size are from that table. The repertoire consists of almost 200,000 clones, with roughly 90% occurring once and the leading ten covering approximately 7.6%. The V gene's germline CDR1 is SGHRS and CDR2 YFSETQ. This CDR3 comprises 15 residues. V lost 4 bases and J lost 2; bases outside the gene matches: 8. Cohort allocation depended upon clinical history that participants reported.

The receptor was derived from a woman aged 18-35 years who had recovered from COVID-19. Sequencing used PBMCs or T cells enriched from blood (not recorded which). V is TRBV5-1 and J is TRBJ1-2; 7 nucleotides line up with TRBD1. The CDR3 reads CASSPSKTGNYGYTF. The CDR3 DNA follows: TGCGCCAGCAGCCCCTCAAAGACAGGGAACTATGGCTACACCTTC.